This T cell receptor (beta chain) was captured in a study of T cell responses to AZD1222 COVID-19 vaccine (dated by TCRdb to about 2021). For the study in its entirety: AZD1222 recipients whose second dose came at about 4 weeks and those whose second dose came at about 12 weeks were combined into one group, since spike-specific TCR depth and breadth did not differ between the two schedules. A total of just over 230 trial participants underwent TCR sequencing, of whom around 210 had received two doses of AZD1222 and roughly 26 had received two doses of the MenACWY control vaccine. Trial participants were enrolled into age subgroups of 18-55, 56-69 and 70-plus years, which contained around 150, 29 and 61 TCR-sequenced participants, respectively.

The CDR3 regions of human TCRbeta chains were subjected to immunosequencing. The paper's processing steps were these. TCRs in the repertoires were compared against a reference library of SARS-CoV-2-specific TCRs that had been generated with the MIRA antigen-specificity platform. Breadth meant the fraction of unique TCRs that were SARS-CoV-2-associated, whereas depth meant the fraction of total T cells that were SARS-CoV-2-associated. Using the MIRA data, each spike-specific TCR was mapped to the spike region that the TCR reacts to and placed in a CD4 or CD8 class. Log10-transformed breadth and depth values were compared by one-way ANOVA with Sidak's multiple comparisons tests. TCRdb re-hosts the immuneACCESS table, in-frame sequences only. Its copies lack some clones; in the studies checked, an unresolved V gene accounts for under half of them, and the cause for the rest is not known. V, J and clone size reflect that table, while D and trimming were determined from the DNA. For this sample there are 110,000 to 150,000 clones; roughly 90% appear just once. The ten top clones hold more than 3% of the sample.

This clone appeared once. Its recognized antigen is unknown. No much larger clone is present one base from it, and per-base qualities are unavailable. Study-wide conclusions, independent of this receptor: Because no samples from the day 14 peak response were available, repertoires could be characterized only after the peak T cell response. A significant rise in spike-specific TCR breadth and depth was observed after two AZD1222 doses relative to day 0 and relative to MenACWY recipients. The 56-69-year group was small, and its depth increase did not reach significance, likely because of low power. Nearly half of unique spike-specific TCRs reportedly recognized epitopes outside regions mutated in the B.1.351 and B.1.1.7 variants. Conclusions about previously exposed vaccinees are limited, since just five or six AZD1222 recipients were seropositive for SARS-CoV-2 at baseline. CD4 TCRs associated with the vaccine covered the entire spike protein, and the dominant responses were in regions 160-218 and 743-854. Participants were mostly white British and included more females than males, and it was suggested by the authors that clonal diversity may have been underestimated.

V and J lose 5 bases and 12 bases, and a span of 11 bases separates them. From cysteine to phenylalanine, the CDR3 is 11 amino acids long. Only the CDR3 part of the read is kept: 33 bases, read in frame from the first base. CDR1 and CDR2 are drawn from the germline V gene: MNHEY, SVGEGT. The time point label for this specimen denotes: baseline before first vaccination. Samples from vaccinated people were obtained from the UK trials COV001 and COV002, which included a single-blind randomized controlled phase 2/3 trial of AZD1222 (ChAdOx1 nCoV-19) in healthy adults. Trial participant PBMC samples were collected at day 0 and day 28 after the second dose for TCRbeta chain sequencing.

The sequence was obtained from an adult in good health. Recombination connected TRBV6-2 or TRBV6-3 to TRBJ2-1, and the D gene may be TRBD1, 6 bases matching. The input for sequencing was peripheral blood, taken on day 0 of AZD1222 vaccination. The CDR3 corresponds to CASSPKGVQFF. The nucleotides are TGTGCCAGCAGTCCCAAGGGGGTGCAGTTCTTC.